Listed below are T cell receptor beta chains from one sample, sequenced in a study of blood T cell repertoires in COVID-19. Repertoires were generated with immunoSEQ multiplex PCR, while TCRdb's copy carries only in-frame clones and drops some. The sample carries about 200,000 clones, about 87% recorded once. The sequenced material came from peripheral blood. The receptors derive from a man between 60 and 70 years old who had recovered from COVID-19. CDR3s leave out the opening cysteine and the closing phenylalanine or tryptophan. The order of the fields is J gene, V gene, CDR3 protein.

J gene: TRBJ1-4; V gene: TRBV5-4; CDR3 protein: ASSLQGSVEKLF
J gene: TRBJ1-1; V gene: TRBV19; CDR3 protein: ASRGGELNTEAF
J gene: TRBJ2-7; V gene: TRBV18; CDR3 protein: ASARDRVNEKQY
J gene: TRBJ2-5; V gene: TRBV19; CDR3 protein: ASSSGAAGEETQY
J gene: TRBJ1-2; V gene: TRBV21-1; CDR3 protein: ASSKTGQGGNCNYGYT
J gene: TRBJ1-2; V gene: TRBV10-2; CDR3 protein: ASSAQGGYT
J gene: TRBJ2-7; V gene: TRBV28; CDR3 protein: ASKPLGRLFYEQY
J gene: TRBJ2-6; V gene: TRBV18; CDR3 protein: ASSQWTGATTGANVLT
J gene: TRBJ2-1; V gene: TRBV4-2; CDR3 protein: ASSQQQGSLRDEQF
J gene: TRBJ2-3; V gene: TRBV5-1; CDR3 protein: ASSLRTGGGDTQY
J gene: TRBJ2-7; V gene: TRBV7-2; CDR3 protein: ASSLVAPSSYEQY
J gene: TRBJ2-3; V gene: TRBV5-1; CDR3 protein: ASSPGTGRVTDTQY
J gene: TRBJ2-3; V gene: TRBV4-1; CDR3 protein: ASSPSSGSGFVDTQY
J gene: TRBJ1-1; V gene: TRBV7-2; CDR3 protein: ASSAPALNTEAF